This note documents a single T cell receptor beta chain sequence. The sample originates from a study of T-cell reconstitution after alpha-beta-depleted transplantation in children. Preparation of the TCRbeta library involved a method that used unique molecular identifiers. MiXCR, applied by TCRdb to the PCR reads, yields one record per CDR3 protein. Seen here are hundreds of thousands of distinct CDR3 sequences, roughly 23% observed once, and the top ten hold roughly 14%. Germline V CDR1 and CDR2: MNHEY, SVGAGI. V was pared by 0 bases and J by 5 bases, with 6 bases of the junction left unmatched. The CDR3 consists of 17 residues.

The TCR comes from a boy less than two years old who had a stem cell transplant for acute myeloid leukemia, so the T cells may come from the graft donor. The chain links TRBV6-5 to TRBJ2-3; 12 nucleotides align to TRBD2. Sequenced here: PBMCs, mostly from graft donor cells, sampled 360 days after TCRalphabeta/CD19-depleted stem cell transplant. The CDR3: CASSYSGASGGVDTQYF. CDR3 nucleotide sequence: TGTGCCAGCAGTTACTCTGGGGCTAGCGGGGGGGTAGATACGCAGTATTTT.